This T cell receptor beta chain appears in the sequencing data of a study of blood T cell repertoires in COVID-19. Looking at the study overall: From the United States, Italy and Spain came samples of acute and convalescent COVID-19.

The table came from immunoSEQ multiplex PCR; TCRdb's copy has only in-frame clones and leaves some out. Among about 88,000 clones listed, less than 90% were seen once. The J segment lost 5 bases and the V segment lost 10 bases, leaving 9 bases of the junction unmatched. From germline, CDR1 is LNHDA and CDR2 SQIVND (reference sequence). This CDR3 has 14 amino acids. The genes are TRBV19 and TRBJ2-3; 10 positions match TRBD1. Sequenced input: peripheral blood. This receptor was taken from a human donor in a cohort sampled during active COVID-19. For the CDR3, the DNA is TGTGCCATCGCGACAGGGGGCTCGGGAGATACGCAGTATTTT. This codes for CAIATGGSGDTQYF.